The clone carrying this T cell receptor (beta chain) occurred once. The CDR3 is 15 residues long. Measured with immunoSEQ multiplex PCR; TCRdb has only the in-frame clones, and not every one. The sample carries tens of thousands of clones, roughly 84% recorded once. This sample is part of a study of blood T cell repertoires in COVID-19. Study as a whole: PBMCs, B-cell-depleted T cells, or T cells provided the cDNA or gDNA that made up the material.

The chain recombines TRBV21-1 with TRBJ2-7; the table gives TRBD1 as D, unverified against the DNA. TRBV21-1 is annotated as a pseudogene. The sequence derives from a woman older than 75 with acute or convalescent COVID-19. Sequencing used peripheral blood. The CDR3 sequence is CASSKEGQRTYEQYF. The CDR3 DNA reads TGTGCCAGCAGCAAAGAGGGACAGAGGACCTACGAGCAGTACTTC.